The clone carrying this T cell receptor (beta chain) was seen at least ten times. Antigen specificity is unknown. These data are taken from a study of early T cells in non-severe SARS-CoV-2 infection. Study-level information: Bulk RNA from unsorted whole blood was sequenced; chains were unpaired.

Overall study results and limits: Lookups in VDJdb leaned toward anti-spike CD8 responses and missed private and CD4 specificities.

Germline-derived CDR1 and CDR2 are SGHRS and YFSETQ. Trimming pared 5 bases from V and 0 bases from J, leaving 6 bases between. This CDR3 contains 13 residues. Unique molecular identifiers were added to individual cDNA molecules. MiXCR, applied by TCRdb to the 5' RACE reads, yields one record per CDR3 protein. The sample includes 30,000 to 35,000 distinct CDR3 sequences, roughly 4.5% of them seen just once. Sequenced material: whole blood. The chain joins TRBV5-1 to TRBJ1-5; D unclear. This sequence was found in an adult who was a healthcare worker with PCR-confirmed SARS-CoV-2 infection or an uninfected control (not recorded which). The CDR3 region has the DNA TGCGCCAGCAGGGGGAATAGCAATCAGCCCCAGCATTTT. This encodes CASRGNSNQPQHF.